Listed below are T cell receptor beta chains from one sample, sequenced in a study of sequential checkpoint blockade in melanoma. The repertoire was sequenced with immunoSEQ multiplex PCR; TCRdb's copy has only in-frame clones and lacks some. Of 25,000 to 30,000 clones listed, 77% are singletons. The input for sequencing was CD8+ T cells sorted from blood (inferred from file names), taken from a patient given nivolumab and ipilimumab in sequence. These receptors all stem from a human donor with melanoma. The conserved cysteine and the conserved F or W are not part of the CDR3 here. Only some rows state a clone size, as once, few, many or a class for expanded clones.

size,V,J,CDR3
.,TRBV2,TRBJ2-7,ASSGPMTGAYEQY
.,TRBV9,TRBJ1-1,ASSAQANTEAF
few,TRBV4-1,TRBJ2-1,ASSHSTSRNEQF
.,TRBV11-2,TRBJ1-6,ASPRQGNSPLH
.,TRBV6-6,TRBJ2-7,ASSYPDREPSYEQY
.,TRBV9,TRBJ1-3,ASSPYRGNTIY
.,TRBV9,TRBJ2-3,ASSPGQGHQDTQY
.,TRBV15,TRBJ2-7,ATSGWTSGSYEQY
once,TRBV7-9,TRBJ1-2,ASSSPGTGDYGYT
.,TRBV27,TRBJ1-3,ASKGQGNTIY
.,TRBV4-3,TRBJ2-3,ASSHELAGGTDTQY
.,TRBV19,TRBJ1-2,ASSQGSGYT
.,TRBV5-1,TRBJ2-7,ASSVLPRREQY
.,TRBV19,TRBJ2-7,ASSLGQGTSYEQY
.,TRBV11-2,TRBJ2-7,ASSLGVGLRAYEQY
few,TRBV7-8,TRBJ2-5,ASSVLAGGRETQY
once,TRBV5-4,TRBJ2-7,ASSLEAGLDYEQY
.,TRBV7-9,TRBJ1-2,ASTAGQAHYT
.,TRBV28,TRBJ2-3,ASSWSTGGADTQY
once,TRBV4-1,TRBJ1-5,ASSQDPGQPQH
.,TRBV9,TRBJ1-6,ASSVGGSYNSPLH
.,TRBV2,TRBJ2-2,ASMKTRDRYTGELF